Listed below are T cell receptor beta chains from one sample, sequenced in a study of cytomegalovirus exposure and HLA in healthy donors. The protocol was immunoSEQ multiplex PCR, while the TCRdb copy is restricted to in-frame clones and leaves out a portion. This sample yields over 120,000 clones, of which about three quarters are seen a single time; 3.5% to 5% belongs to the top ten. The sample taken for sequencing was PBMCs. These receptors were taken from a male donor in good health and CMV-seronegative. CDR3s include the opening cysteine and the closing phenylalanine or tryptophan. The order of the fields is J gene, clone size, V gene, D gene, CDR3 DNA, CDR3 protein. D genes are given only for firm matches. A row's size may be missing; if present it is once, few, many or a size class.

j_gene: TRBJ1-1
abundance: once
v_gene: TRBV5-8
d_gene: TRBD1
CDR3nt: TGTGCCAGCAGCCGGGCTGGGACAGGGGGGAACACTGAAGCTTTCTTT
CDR3aa: CASSRAGTGGNTEAFF

j_gene: TRBJ2-7
abundance: -
v_gene: TRBV29-1
d_gene: TRBD1
CDR3nt: TGCAGCGTCATTAACAGGGGCAACGAGCAGTACTTC
CDR3aa: CSVINRGNEQYF

j_gene: TRBJ2-1
abundance: -
v_gene: TRBV5-8
d_gene: TRBD2
CDR3nt: TGTGCCAGCAGCTTGGAGGGACTACCAAGCAATGAGCAGTTCTTC
CDR3aa: CASSLEGLPSNEQFF

j_gene: TRBJ2-7
abundance: -
v_gene: TRBV5-1
d_gene: -
CDR3nt: TGCGCCAGCAGCTTGGCCGGGACAAAGACCCTCGAGCAGTACTTC
CDR3aa: CASSLAGTKTLEQYF

j_gene: TRBJ2-7
abundance: -
v_gene: TRBV6-5
d_gene: TRBD1
CDR3nt: TGTGCCAGCACCATGACAGGGAGCTCCTACGAGCAGTACTTC
CDR3aa: CASTMTGSSYEQYF

j_gene: TRBJ1-1
abundance: -
v_gene: TRBV28
d_gene: TRBD1
CDR3nt: TGTGCCAGCAGCTCTCCGAGGGGACAGGCTTTGCGGGCTGAAGCTTTCTTT
CDR3aa: CASSSPRGQALRAEAFF

j_gene: TRBJ2-1
abundance: -
v_gene: TRBV7-2
d_gene: -
CDR3nt: TGTGCCAGCAGCTTAATAGCCACTGGGAGCTCCTACAATGAGCAGTTCTTC
CDR3aa: CASSLIATGSSYNEQFF

j_gene: TRBJ2-6
abundance: -
v_gene: TRBV4-3
d_gene: -
CDR3nt: TGCGCCAGCAGCCAAGACAGGGGGTCGGGGGCCAACGGCCTGACTTTC
CDR3aa: CASSQDRGSGANGLTF

j_gene: TRBJ1-2
abundance: once
v_gene: TRBV19
d_gene: -
CDR3nt: TGTGCCAGTAGTATAGCACTTCCCATGGCGGATGGCTACACCTTC
CDR3aa: CASSIALPMADGYTF

j_gene: TRBJ2-3
abundance: once
v_gene: TRBV7-9
d_gene: -
CDR3nt: TGTGCCAGCAGTCCGTCTGCTAGCCCATCGCAGTATTTT
CDR3aa: CASSPSASPSQYF

j_gene: TRBJ2-1
abundance: -
v_gene: TRBV7-6
d_gene: TRBD1
CDR3nt: TGTGCCAGCAGCTTAGTTGATAGGGCAGGGACAGCGTACAATGAGCAGTTCTTC
CDR3aa: CASSLVDRAGTAYNEQFF

j_gene: TRBJ1-1
abundance: -
v_gene: TRBV18
d_gene: -
CDR3nt: TGTGCCAGCTCACCTCAAGGACAGTCGGAAGCTTTCTTT
CDR3aa: CASSPQGQSEAFF

j_gene: TRBJ1-5
abundance: -
v_gene: TRBV7-8
d_gene: -
CDR3nt: TGTGCCAGCAGCTCGGACACCAACAATCAGCCCCAGCATTTT
CDR3aa: CASSSDTNNQPQHF

j_gene: TRBJ2-3
abundance: -
v_gene: TRBV28
d_gene: -
CDR3nt: TGTGCCAGCAGCTACGAGGGAAGACCCCCAGATACGCAGTATTTT
CDR3aa: CASSYEGRPPDTQYF

j_gene: TRBJ1-1
abundance: -
v_gene: TRBV6-5
d_gene: -
CDR3nt: TGTGCCAGCAGTGAACAGGGGAACACTGAAGCTTTCTTT
CDR3aa: CASSEQGNTEAFF

j_gene: TRBJ2-7
abundance: -
v_gene: TRBV7-3
d_gene: TRBD2
CDR3nt: TGTGCCAGCAGCATTGGGACTAGCGGGGCCGGATCAGGGTACGAGCAGTACTTC
CDR3aa: CASSIGTSGAGSGYEQYF

j_gene: TRBJ1-3
abundance: few
v_gene: TRBV10-2
d_gene: -
CDR3nt: TGCGCCAGCAGTGGCTCGAGCTCTGGAAACACCATATATTTT
CDR3aa: CASSGSSSGNTIYF

j_gene: TRBJ1-2
abundance: once
v_gene: TRBV4-2
d_gene: -
CDR3nt: TGTGTCAGCAGCCAAGATCAACAGGATGTTAACTATGGCTACACCTTC
CDR3aa: CVSSQDQQDVNYGYTF

j_gene: TRBJ2-7
abundance: few
v_gene: TRBV14
d_gene: TRBD2
CDR3nt: TGTGCCAGCAGCCAGGCAGCGGGAGTGGAGCAGTACTTC
CDR3aa: CASSQAAGVEQYF

j_gene: TRBJ2-7
abundance: -
v_gene: TRBV19
d_gene: -
CDR3nt: TGTGCCACCTCGGGGACTCCAACCTACGAGCAGTACTTC
CDR3aa: CATSGTPTYEQYF

j_gene: TRBJ1-5
abundance: -
v_gene: TRBV2
d_gene: -
CDR3nt: TGTGCCAGCAGTTACAGGGTTAGCAATCAGCCCCAGCATTTT
CDR3aa: CASSYRVSNQPQHF

j_gene: TRBJ2-6
abundance: -
v_gene: TRBV19
d_gene: -
CDR3nt: TGTGCCAGTAACGGACGGTCTGCCTCTGGGGCCAACGGCCTGACTTTC
CDR3aa: CASNGRSASGANGLTF

j_gene: TRBJ2-4
abundance: -
v_gene: TRBV10-3
d_gene: -
CDR3nt: TGTGCCATCAGTGGATCGACAGTTGGAGCCAAAAACATTCAGTACTTC
CDR3aa: CAISGSTVGAKNIQYF

j_gene: TRBJ2-7
abundance: -
v_gene: TRBV7-3
d_gene: TRBD1
CDR3nt: TGTGCCAGCAGCGGACAGGGGGCCCTCAGGAACGAGCAGTACTTC
CDR3aa: CASSGQGALRNEQYF

j_gene: TRBJ2-7
abundance: -
v_gene: TRBV5-5
d_gene: -
CDR3nt: TGTGCCAGCAGCAGCCAAGGGCAGGGTTACGAGCAGTACTTC
CDR3aa: CASSSQGQGYEQYF

j_gene: TRBJ2-5
abundance: once
v_gene: TRBV18
d_gene: -
CDR3nt: TGTGCCAGCTCCCCCGCGGAGACCCAGTACTTC
CDR3aa: CASSPAETQYF

j_gene: TRBJ2-7
abundance: -
v_gene: TRBV4-1
d_gene: TRBD2
CDR3nt: TGCGCCAGCAGCCAAGAGGGGACTAGCGGGAGAGTATTCCACGAGCAGTACTTC
CDR3aa: CASSQEGTSGRVFHEQYF

j_gene: TRBJ2-2
abundance: once
v_gene: TRBV5-1
d_gene: -
CDR3nt: TGCGCCAGCAGCCGGCCGAATGAGGGCACCGGGGAGCTGTTTTTT
CDR3aa: CASSRPNEGTGELFF

j_gene: TRBJ2-7
abundance: -
v_gene: TRBV18
d_gene: -
CDR3nt: TGTGCCAGCTCACCACCCGCGAAGGAGGGCGAGCAGTACTTC
CDR3aa: CASSPPAKEGEQYF

j_gene: TRBJ1-4
abundance: -
v_gene: TRBV28
d_gene: TRBD1
CDR3nt: TGTGCCAGCAGCTGGTTGGGACAGCGTAATGAAAAACTGTTTTTT
CDR3aa: CASSWLGQRNEKLFF

j_gene: TRBJ1-5
abundance: -
v_gene: TRBV4-3
d_gene: TRBD1
CDR3nt: TGCGCCAGCAGCCGCGGGACAGGGGGTCAGCCCCAGCATTTT
CDR3aa: CASSRGTGGQPQHF

j_gene: TRBJ1-5
abundance: -
v_gene: TRBV27
d_gene: TRBD1
CDR3nt: TGTGCCAGCACCACTAGAGAGGGGGCAAGCAATCAGCCCCAGCATTTT
CDR3aa: CASTTREGASNQPQHF

j_gene: TRBJ2-5
abundance: -
v_gene: TRBV5-6
d_gene: -
CDR3nt: TGTGCCAGCAGCTTGTTAGGGGCGCAAGGAGAGACCCAGTACTTC
CDR3aa: CASSLLGAQGETQYF

j_gene: TRBJ2-1
abundance: -
v_gene: TRBV5-1
d_gene: TRBD2
CDR3nt: TGCGCCAGCAGCTTGACGACTAGCGGGAGGGGAAATGAGCAGTTCTTC
CDR3aa: CASSLTTSGRGNEQFF

j_gene: TRBJ2-1
abundance: -
v_gene: TRBV6-4
d_gene: TRBD2
CDR3nt: TGTGCCAGCAGTACCGGACTAGCGGGAGGATCTGAGCAGTTCTTC
CDR3aa: CASSTGLAGGSEQFF

j_gene: TRBJ1-2
abundance: -
v_gene: TRBV18
d_gene: -
CDR3nt: TGTGCCAGCTCACCACTCTGGGACAATCGCGGCTATGGCTACACCTTC
CDR3aa: CASSPLWDNRGYGYTF

j_gene: TRBJ2-1
abundance: once
v_gene: TRBV11-1
d_gene: TRBD2
CDR3nt: TGTGCCAGCAGACCAGGACTAGCGGGGTGGAACAATGAGCAGTTCTTC
CDR3aa: CASRPGLAGWNNEQFF

j_gene: TRBJ2-7
abundance: -
v_gene: TRBV27
d_gene: TRBD2
CDR3nt: TGTGCCAGCAGATTGGGGACGGTAAAAAGCCGGACTAGCGGGGCCAAGGACGAGCAGTACTTC
CDR3aa: CASRLGTVKSRTSGAKDEQYF

j_gene: TRBJ2-2
abundance: -
v_gene: TRBV11-2
d_gene: -
CDR3nt: TGTGCCAGCAGCTCTCAGAAAATGAACACCGGGGAGCTGTTTTTT
CDR3aa: CASSSQKMNTGELFF

j_gene: TRBJ1-5
abundance: -
v_gene: TRBV28
d_gene: -
CDR3nt: TGTGCCAGCGGTGGACACGGCAATCAGCCCCAGCATTTT
CDR3aa: CASGGHGNQPQHF

j_gene: TRBJ2-3
abundance: -
v_gene: TRBV25-1
d_gene: TRBD2
CDR3nt: TGTGCCAGCAGTGATTTTACTAGCGGGACTAATACGCAGTATTTT
CDR3aa: CASSDFTSGTNTQYF

j_gene: TRBJ2-5
abundance: -
v_gene: TRBV19
d_gene: TRBD1
CDR3nt: TGTGCCAGTAGTATAGGTGGGACAGGGGGACAAGAGACCCAGTACTTC
CDR3aa: CASSIGGTGGQETQYF

j_gene: TRBJ2-5
abundance: once
v_gene: TRBV7-9
d_gene: -
CDR3nt: TGTGCCAGCAGCTTAGGGGCAGCTCAAGAGACCCAGTACTTC
CDR3aa: CASSLGAAQETQYF

j_gene: TRBJ1-6
abundance: -
v_gene: TRBV6-5
d_gene: -
CDR3nt: TGTGCCAGCAGTTACCGGGACACCAATTCACCCCTCCACTTT
CDR3aa: CASSYRDTNSPLHF

j_gene: TRBJ2-1
abundance: once
v_gene: TRBV7-6
d_gene: TRBD2
CDR3nt: TGTGCCAGCAGCCCAGCCCCTAGCGGGGAAGGCGATGAGCAGTTCTTC
CDR3aa: CASSPAPSGEGDEQFF

j_gene: TRBJ2-5
abundance: -
v_gene: TRBV5-4
d_gene: -
CDR3nt: TGTGCCAGCAGCCCAACTGGGGGCACTCAAGAGACCCAGTACTTC
CDR3aa: CASSPTGGTQETQYF

j_gene: TRBJ1-1
abundance: -
v_gene: TRBV9
d_gene: TRBD1
CDR3nt: TGTGCCAGCAGCGGAGGACAGGGGTCGAACACTGAAGCTTTCTTT
CDR3aa: CASSGGQGSNTEAFF

j_gene: TRBJ1-2
abundance: -
v_gene: TRBV6-1
d_gene: -
CDR3nt: TGTGCCAGCAGCGAAGAGCGGGGGAACTATGGCTACACCTTC
CDR3aa: CASSEERGNYGYTF

j_gene: TRBJ2-1
abundance: -
v_gene: TRBV9
d_gene: -
CDR3nt: TGTGCCAGCAGCCCCGGACTGTTCAATGAGCAGTTCTTC
CDR3aa: CASSPGLFNEQFF

j_gene: TRBJ1-6
abundance: -
v_gene: TRBV14
d_gene: -
CDR3nt: TGTGCCAGCAGCCTCAGGGTTAGCTCCTATAATTCACCCCTCCACTTT
CDR3aa: CASSLRVSSYNSPLHF